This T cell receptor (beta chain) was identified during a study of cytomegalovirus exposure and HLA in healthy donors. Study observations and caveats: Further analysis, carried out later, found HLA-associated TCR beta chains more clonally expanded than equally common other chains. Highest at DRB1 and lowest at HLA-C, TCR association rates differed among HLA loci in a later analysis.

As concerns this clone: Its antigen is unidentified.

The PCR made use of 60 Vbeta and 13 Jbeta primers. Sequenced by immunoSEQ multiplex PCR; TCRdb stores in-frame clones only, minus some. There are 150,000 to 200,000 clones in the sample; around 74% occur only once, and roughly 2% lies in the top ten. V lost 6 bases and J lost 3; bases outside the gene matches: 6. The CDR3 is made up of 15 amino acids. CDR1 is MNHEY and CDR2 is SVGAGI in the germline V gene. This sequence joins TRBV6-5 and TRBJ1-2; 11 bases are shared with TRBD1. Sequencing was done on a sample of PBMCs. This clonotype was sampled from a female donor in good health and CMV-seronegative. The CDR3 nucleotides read TGTGCCAGCAGACCTCCGGGACAGGGGGACTATGGCTACACCTTC. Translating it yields CASRPPGQGDYGYTF.